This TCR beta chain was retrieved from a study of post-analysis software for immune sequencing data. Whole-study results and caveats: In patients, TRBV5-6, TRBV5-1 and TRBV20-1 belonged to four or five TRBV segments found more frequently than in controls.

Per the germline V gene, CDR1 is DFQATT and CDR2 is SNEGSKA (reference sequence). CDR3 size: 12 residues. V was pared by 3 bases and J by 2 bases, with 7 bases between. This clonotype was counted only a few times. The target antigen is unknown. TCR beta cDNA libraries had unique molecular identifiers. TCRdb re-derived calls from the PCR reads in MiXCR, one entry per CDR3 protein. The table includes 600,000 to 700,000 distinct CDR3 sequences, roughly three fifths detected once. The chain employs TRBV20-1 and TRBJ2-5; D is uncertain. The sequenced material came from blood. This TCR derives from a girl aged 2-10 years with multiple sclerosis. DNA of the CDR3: TGCAGTGCTAGTACAGAGCAAGAGACCCAGTACTTC. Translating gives CSASTEQETQYF.